This T cell receptor (beta chain) was sequenced during a study of cytomegalovirus exposure and HLA in healthy donors. PCR employed 60 Vbeta and 13 Jbeta primers. Generated by immunoSEQ multiplex PCR, the TCRdb table keeps only in-frame clones and is missing some. The sample consists of roughly 110,000 clones, roughly 72% of them appearing once. CDR3 length: 17 amino acids. The V gene end was trimmed by 2 bases and the J gene end by 1 base; junction bases not matched to a gene: 8. The chain couples TRBV23-1 to TRBJ1-1, with 9 bases that match TRBD1. TRBV23-1 is sorted into the ORF group, with uncertain function. Material: PBMCs. The sequence was obtained from a man aged 25 to 40 in good health and CMV-seronegative. The CDR3 region is CASSQRLQGAQNTEAFF. The CDR3 nucleotides read TGCGCCAGCAGTCAAAGGTTACAGGGGGCTCAGAACACTGAAGCTTTCTTT.